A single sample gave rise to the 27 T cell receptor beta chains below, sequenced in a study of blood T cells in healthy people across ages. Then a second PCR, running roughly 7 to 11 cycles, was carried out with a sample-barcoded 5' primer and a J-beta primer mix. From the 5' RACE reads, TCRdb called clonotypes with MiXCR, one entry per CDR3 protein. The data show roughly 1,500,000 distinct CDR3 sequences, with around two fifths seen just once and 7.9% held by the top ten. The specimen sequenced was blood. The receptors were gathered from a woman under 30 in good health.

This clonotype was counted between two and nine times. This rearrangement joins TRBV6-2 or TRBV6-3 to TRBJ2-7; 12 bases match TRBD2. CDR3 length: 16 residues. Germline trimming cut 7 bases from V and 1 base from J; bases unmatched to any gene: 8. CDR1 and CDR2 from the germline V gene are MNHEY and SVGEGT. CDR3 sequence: CASISGTSGRSYEQYF. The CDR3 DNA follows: TGTGCCAGCATTTCCGGGACTAGCGGGCGATCCTACGAGCAGTACTTC.

The CDR3 loop is CASSEPEAFF. The CDR3 bases are TGCGCCAGCAGTGAACCGGAAGCTTTCTTT. The J gene is TRBJ1-1, the V gene TRBV10-1; D not resolved. With 3 bases removed from V and 8 bases from J, the gap between germline ends came to 4 bases. Germline lookup yields CDR1 WNHNN and CDR2 SYGVQD (reference sequence). CDR3 length: 10 residues.

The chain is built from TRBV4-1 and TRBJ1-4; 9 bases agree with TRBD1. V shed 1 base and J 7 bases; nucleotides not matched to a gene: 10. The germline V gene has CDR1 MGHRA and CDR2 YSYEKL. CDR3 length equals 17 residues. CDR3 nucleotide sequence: TGCGCCAGCAGCCAAGGACAGGGGGTAGGGGCGGGTGAAAAACTGTTTTTT. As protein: CASSQGQGVGAGEKLFF.

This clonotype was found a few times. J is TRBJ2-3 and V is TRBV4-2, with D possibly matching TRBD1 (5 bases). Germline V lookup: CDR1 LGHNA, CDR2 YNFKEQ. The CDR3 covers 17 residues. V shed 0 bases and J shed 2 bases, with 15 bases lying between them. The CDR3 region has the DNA TGTGCCAGCAGCCAAGAGCATGGGCAGGGCGCCACAGATACGCAGTATTTT. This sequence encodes CASSQEHGQGATDTQYF.

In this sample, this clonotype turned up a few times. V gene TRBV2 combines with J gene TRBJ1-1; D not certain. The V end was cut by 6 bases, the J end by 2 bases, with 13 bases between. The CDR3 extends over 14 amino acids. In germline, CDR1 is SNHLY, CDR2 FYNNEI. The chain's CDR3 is CASRSDTVNTEAFF. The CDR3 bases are TGTGCCAGCAGATCCGACACCGTCAACACTGAAGCTTTCTTT.

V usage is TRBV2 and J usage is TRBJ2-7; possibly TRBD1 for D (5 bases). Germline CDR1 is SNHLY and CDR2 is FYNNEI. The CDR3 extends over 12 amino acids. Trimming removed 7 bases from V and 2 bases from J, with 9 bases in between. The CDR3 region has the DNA TGTGCCAGCACGGACATCCCCTACGAGCAGTACTTC. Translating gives CASTDIPYEQYF.

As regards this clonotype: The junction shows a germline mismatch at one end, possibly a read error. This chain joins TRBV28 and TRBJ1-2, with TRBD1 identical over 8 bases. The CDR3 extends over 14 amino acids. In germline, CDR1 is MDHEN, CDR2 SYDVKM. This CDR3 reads CASSLRDRNSGYTF. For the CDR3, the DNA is TGTGCCAGCAGTTTACGGGACAGGAACTCTGGCTACACCTTC.

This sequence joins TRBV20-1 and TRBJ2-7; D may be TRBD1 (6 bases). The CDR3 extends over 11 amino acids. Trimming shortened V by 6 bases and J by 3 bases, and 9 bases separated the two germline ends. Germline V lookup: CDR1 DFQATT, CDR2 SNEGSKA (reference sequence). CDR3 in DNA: TGCAGTGCACTACAGGGCTACGAGCAGTACTTC. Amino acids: CSALQGYEQYF.

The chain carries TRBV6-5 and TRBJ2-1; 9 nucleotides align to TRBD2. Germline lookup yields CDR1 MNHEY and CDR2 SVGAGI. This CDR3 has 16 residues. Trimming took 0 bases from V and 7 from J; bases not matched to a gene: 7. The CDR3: CASSYSILAGQNEQFF. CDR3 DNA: TGTGCCAGCAGTTACTCAATCCTAGCGGGACAAAATGAGCAGTTCTTC.

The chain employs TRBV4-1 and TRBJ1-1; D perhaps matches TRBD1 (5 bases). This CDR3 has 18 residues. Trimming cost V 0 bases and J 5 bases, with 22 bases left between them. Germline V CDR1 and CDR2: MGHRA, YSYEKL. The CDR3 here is CASSQEGPGRCRQTEAFF. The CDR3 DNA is TGCGCCAGCAGCCAAGAAGGGCCGGGGAGGTGTCGACAGACTGAAGCTTTCTTT.

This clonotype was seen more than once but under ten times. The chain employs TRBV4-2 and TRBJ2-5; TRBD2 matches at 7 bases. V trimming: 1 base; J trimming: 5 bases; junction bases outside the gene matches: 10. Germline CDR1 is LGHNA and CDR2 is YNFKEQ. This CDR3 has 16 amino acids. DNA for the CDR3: TGTGCCAGCAGCCAAGCTCGCGGGGGTAGAGGGGAGACCCAGTACTTC. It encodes CASSQARGGRGETQYF.

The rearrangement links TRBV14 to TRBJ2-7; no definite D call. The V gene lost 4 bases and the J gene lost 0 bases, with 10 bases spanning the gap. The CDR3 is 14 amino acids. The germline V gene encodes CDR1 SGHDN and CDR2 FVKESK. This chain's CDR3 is CASSRAVSSYEQYF. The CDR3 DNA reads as TGTGCCAGCAGCCGGGCGGTTAGCTCCTACGAGCAGTACTTC.

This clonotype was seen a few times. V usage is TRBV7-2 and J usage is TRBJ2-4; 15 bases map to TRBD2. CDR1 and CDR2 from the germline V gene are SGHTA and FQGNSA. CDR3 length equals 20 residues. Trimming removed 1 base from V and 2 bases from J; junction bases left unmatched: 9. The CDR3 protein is CASSLDGLAGGPGTKNIQYF. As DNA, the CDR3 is TGTGCCAGCAGCTTAGACGGACTAGCGGGGGGGCCCGGAACCAAAAACATTCAGTACTTC.

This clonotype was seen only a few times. This chain's CDR3 is CASSQPDAKNTGELFF. CDR3 DNA sequence: TGTGCCAGCAGTCAGCCCGACGCCAAGAACACCGGGGAGCTGTTTTTT. The chain couples TRBV6-5 to TRBJ2-2; D gene ambiguous. Trimming removed 5 bases from V and 1 base from J, with 14 bases in between. The CDR3 loop spans 16 amino acids. Germline loops: CDR1 MNHEY, CDR2 SVGAGI.

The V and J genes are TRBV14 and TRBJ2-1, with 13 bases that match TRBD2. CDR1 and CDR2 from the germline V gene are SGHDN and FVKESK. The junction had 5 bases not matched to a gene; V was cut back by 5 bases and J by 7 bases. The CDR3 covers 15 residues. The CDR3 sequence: CASSELAGGINEQFF. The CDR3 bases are TGTGCCAGCAGCGAACTAGCGGGAGGGATTAATGAGCAGTTCTTC.

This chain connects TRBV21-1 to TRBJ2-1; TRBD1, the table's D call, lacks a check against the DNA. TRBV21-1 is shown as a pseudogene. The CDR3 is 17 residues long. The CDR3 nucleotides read TGTGCCAGCAGCAAAGTTTTTAAGGTTGGCTCCGGGGATGAGCAGTTCTTC. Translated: CASSKVFKVGSGDEQFF.

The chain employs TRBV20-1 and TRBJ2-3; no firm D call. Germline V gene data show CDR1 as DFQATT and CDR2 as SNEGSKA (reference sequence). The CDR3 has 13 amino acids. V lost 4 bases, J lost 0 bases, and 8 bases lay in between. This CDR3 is CSAKATSTDTQYF. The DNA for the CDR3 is TGCAGTGCTAAGGCGACTAGCACAGATACGCAGTATTTT.

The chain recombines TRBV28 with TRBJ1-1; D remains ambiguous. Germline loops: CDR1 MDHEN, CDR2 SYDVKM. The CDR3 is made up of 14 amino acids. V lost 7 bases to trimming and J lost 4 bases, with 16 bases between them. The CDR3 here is CASTLALRGTEAFF. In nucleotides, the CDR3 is TGTGCCAGCACCTTAGCGCTTCGAGGCACTGAAGCTTTCTTT.

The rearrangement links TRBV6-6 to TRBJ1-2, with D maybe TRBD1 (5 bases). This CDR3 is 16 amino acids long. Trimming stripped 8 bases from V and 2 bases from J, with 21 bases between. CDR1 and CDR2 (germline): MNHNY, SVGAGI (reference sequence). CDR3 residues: CASGQGLNPGNYGYTF. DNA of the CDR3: TGTGCCAGCGGCCAGGGCCTTAACCCTGGAAACTATGGCTACACCTTC.

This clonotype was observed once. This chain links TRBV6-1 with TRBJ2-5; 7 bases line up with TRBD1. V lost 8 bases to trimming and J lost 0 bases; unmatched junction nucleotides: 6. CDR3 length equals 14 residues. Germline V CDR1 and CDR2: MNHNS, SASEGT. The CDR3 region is CASENTGDQETQYF. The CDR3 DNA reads TGTGCCAGCGAAAATACAGGGGACCAAGAGACCCAGTACTTC.

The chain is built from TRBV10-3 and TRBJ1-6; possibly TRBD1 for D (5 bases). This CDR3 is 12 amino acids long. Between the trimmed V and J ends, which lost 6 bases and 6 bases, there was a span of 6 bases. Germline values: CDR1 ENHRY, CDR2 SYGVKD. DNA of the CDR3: TGTGCCATCAGAGACAGTAATTCACCCCTCCACTTT. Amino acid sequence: CAIRDSNSPLHF.

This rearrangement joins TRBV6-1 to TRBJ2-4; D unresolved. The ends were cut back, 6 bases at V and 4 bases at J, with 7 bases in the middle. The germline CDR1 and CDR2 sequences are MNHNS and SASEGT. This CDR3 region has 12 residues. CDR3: CASRQQKNIQYF. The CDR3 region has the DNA TGTGCCAGCAGGCAACAGAAAAACATTCAGTACTTC.

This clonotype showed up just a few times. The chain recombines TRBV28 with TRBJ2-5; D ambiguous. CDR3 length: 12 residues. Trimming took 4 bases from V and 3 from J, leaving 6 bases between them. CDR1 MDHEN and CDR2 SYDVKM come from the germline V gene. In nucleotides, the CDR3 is TGTGCCAGCAGTTCCCTTAAAGAGACCCAGTACTTC. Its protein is CASSSLKETQYF.

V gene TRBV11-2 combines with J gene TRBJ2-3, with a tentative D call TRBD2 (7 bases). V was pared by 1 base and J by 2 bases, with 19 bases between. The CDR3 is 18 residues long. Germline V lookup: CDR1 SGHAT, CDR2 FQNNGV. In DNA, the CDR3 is TGTGCCAGCAGCTTAGGACGCGGGCGGGGGCATAACACAGATACGCAGTATTTT. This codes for CASSLGRGRGHNTDTQYF.

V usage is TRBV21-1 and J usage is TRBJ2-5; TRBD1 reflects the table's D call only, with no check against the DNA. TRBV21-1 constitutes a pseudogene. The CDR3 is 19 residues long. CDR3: CASSKKAKTTDHTSETQYF. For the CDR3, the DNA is TGTGCCAGCAGCAAAAAAGCGAAGACGACAGATCACACCTCAGAGACCCAGTACTTC.

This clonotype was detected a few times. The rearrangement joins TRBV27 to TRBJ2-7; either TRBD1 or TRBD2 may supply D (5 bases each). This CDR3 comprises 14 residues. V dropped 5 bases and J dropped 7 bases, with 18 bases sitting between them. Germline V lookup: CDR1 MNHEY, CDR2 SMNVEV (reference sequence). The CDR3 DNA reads TGTGCCAGCAGTCCGGGACCCCATCCGAGGGAGCAGTACTTC. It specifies CASSPGPHPREQYF.

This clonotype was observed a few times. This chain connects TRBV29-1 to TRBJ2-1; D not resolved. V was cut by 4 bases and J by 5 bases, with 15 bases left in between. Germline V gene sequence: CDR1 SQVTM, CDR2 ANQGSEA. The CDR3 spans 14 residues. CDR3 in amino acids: CSVVGVGSDNEQFF. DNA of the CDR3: TGCAGCGTTGTGGGTGTCGGAAGTGACAATGAGCAGTTCTTC.